This T cell receptor (beta chain) was documented in a study of T-cell memory formation after mild COVID-19. Study outcomes and limitations: Contracting CD8+ clones were enriched in EMRA, CD4+ mainly in CM and EM.

The germline V gene has CDR1 DFQATT and CDR2 SNEGSKA (reference sequence). Trimming stripped 5 bases from V and 0 bases from J, with 17 bases between. The CDR3 has 16 residues. This clonotype was observed a few times. The antigen is not known. TCRdb fed the 5' RACE reads into MiXCR, producing one record per CDR3 protein. Of some 410,000 distinct CDR3 sequences listed, more than 20% were seen once; the top ten hold roughly 13%. This TCR was sampled from an adult woman who had mild COVID-19 (a few samples of this study predate the infection). Cell type and time point are not known. This chain connects TRBV20-1 to TRBJ2-1, with a possible D match to TRBD1 (6 bases). The specimen was PBMCs or a T cell subset sorted from them (not recorded which). The CDR3: CSAGGQTPNSYNEQFF. As DNA, the CDR3 is TGCAGTGCTGGCGGACAGACCCCAAACTCCTACAATGAGCAGTTCTTC.